A selection of T cell receptor beta chains follows, all from one sample in a study of metastatic and nonmetastatic thyroid tumors. TCRdb re-called the PCR reads via MiXCR. In the table there are tens of thousands of clones, 15% to 20% of which are singletons. The sequencing sample was made of blood. These receptors came from a male donor with papillary thyroid cancer or a benign thyroid nodule (not recorded which). Some clones in this sample may be carry-over from other donors' samples. CDR3s include the opening cysteine and the closing phenylalanine or tryptophan. D genes are given only for firm matches. Size tells how often a clone was seen (once, few, many) or the class of an expanded clone, and some rows leave it out.

many	NA	TRBV9	TRBJ1-1	TGTGCCAGCAGCGTAGCACCAGAGCCGGTGAACACTGAAGCTTTCTTT	CASSVAPEPVNTEAFF
many	TRBD2	TRBV4-1	TRBJ2-1	TGCGCCAGCAGCCTGGGGACTAGCGGGAGGGCCCGGGACAATGAGCAGTTCTTC	CASSLGTSGRARDNEQFF
many	TRBD2	TRBV13	TRBJ2-5	TGTGCCAGCAGCCCCCGACTAGCTTCGGAGACCCAGTACTTC	CASSPRLASETQYF
many	TRBD1	TRBV10-3	TRBJ2-5	TGTGCCATCAGTGAGTCGAAACCCGGGACAGCTCAACAAGAGACCCAGTACTTC	CAISESKPGTAQQETQYF
medium-sized	TRBD1	TRBV6-1	TRBJ2-5	TGTGCCAGCAGCGAGACAGGGCCCAAAGAGACCCAGTACTTC	CASSETGPKETQYF
few	NA	TRBV6-6	TRBJ1-6	TGTGCCAGCAGTTACTCGAGGGGGGGCGGTTCACCCCTCCACTTT	CASSYSRGGGSPLHF
medium-sized	NA	TRBV30	TRBJ2-7	TGTGCCTGGAGTTCTGGGTACGAGCAGTACTTC	CAWSSGYEQYF
many	TRBD1	TRBV12-3/TRBV12-4	TRBJ1-1	TGTGCCAGCAATCCCCGGGACAGGGGGTTCCGGACTGAAGCTTTCTTT	CASNPRDRGFRTEAFF
many	NA	TRBV9	TRBJ1-2	TGTGCCAGCAGCGTCTCGACAGGAGGCGGCTACACCTTC	CASSVSTGGGYTF
NA	NA	TRBV9	TRBJ2-5	TGTGCCAGCAGTGGATCCAGGGTACCCACGGAGACCCAGTACTTC	CASSGSRVPTETQYF
few	NA	TRBV6-1	TRBJ1-5	TGTGCCAGCAGTGAAAATCCGGGCCATCGGCCCCAGAATTTT	CASSENPGHRPQNF
few	TRBD2	TRBV6-2/TRBV6-3	TRBJ2-3	TGTGCCAGCAGTTACTCGGGACTAGCGGGGGTCCCGGATTCTACAGATACTCAGTATTTT	CASSYSGLAGVPDSTDTQYF
NA	NA	TRBV11-2	TRBJ1-2	TGTGCCGGCGGGGGGACACGGCGAAGCGTGGACTATGGCTACACCTTC	CAGGGTRRSVDYGYTF
many	NA	TRBV9	TRBJ2-1	TGTGCCAGCAGCGGTGGTAGGGGCTCCTACAATGAGCAGTTCTTC	CASSGGRGSYNEQFF
few	NA	TRBV6-1	TRBJ2-2	TGTGCCAGCAGCATCGCAGGAGGCGCTTCCGGGGAGCTGTTTTTT	CASSIAGGASGELFF
medium-sized	NA	TRBV6-1	TRBJ2-7	TGTGCCAGCAGTTCCGGATTTTTTAGCTCCTACGAGCAGTACTTC	CASSSGFFSSYEQYF
many	TRBD2	TRBV9	TRBJ2-3	TGTGCCAGCAGCGTAGATGGCGGGGGAAGCACAGATACGCAGTATTTT	CASSVDGGGSTDTQYF
many	TRBD1	TRBV11-1	TRBJ2-6	TGTGCCAGCAGCTTACAGGGGGCTGGGGCCAACGTCCTGACTTTC	CASSLQGAGANVLTF
many	TRBD1	TRBV13	TRBJ1-4	TGTGCCAGCAGCTTCGGTCCGGGACAGTTAAGTGAAAAACTGTTTTTT	CASSFGPGQLSEKLFF
many	NA	TRBV7-8	TRBJ2-1	TGTGCCAGCAGCCAGACGGATGAGCAGTTCTTC	CASSQTDEQFF
many	TRBD1	TRBV7-6	TRBJ1-1	TGTGCCAGCAGCTTAAACAGGGGTAACACTGAAGCTTTCTTT	CASSLNRGNTEAFF
many	NA	TRBV4-3	TRBJ2-1	TGCGCCAGCAGCCAAAAAAGTTACGCTATAAGGGTAGGGAATGAGCAGTTCTTC	CASSQKSYAIRVGNEQFF
NA	TRBD2	TRBV20-1	TRBJ2-5	TGCAGTGCTAGCGCCCTAGCGGGAGAAGCAGAGACCCAGTACTTC	CSASALAGEAETQYF
NA	NA	TRBV28	TRBJ1-1	TGTGCCAGCAGTCTTTTTACAGGGTATGAAGCTTTCTTT	CASSLFTGYEAFF
few	TRBD2	TRBV5-4	TRBJ2-2	TGTGCCAGCAGCCGGGTGGCTAGCGGGAGTGGCGGGGAGCTGTTTTTT	CASSRVASGSGGELFF
many	TRBD2	TRBV6-4	TRBJ2-1	TGTGCCAGCAGTGACTCTAGCGGGAGCTACAATGAGCAGTTCTTC	CASSDSSGSYNEQFF
many	TRBD1	TRBV11-1	TRBJ2-2	TGTGCCAGCAGCTCGGTCTCGGGACAGGGTGGTCGGACCGGGGAGCTGTTTTTT	CASSSVSGQGGRTGELFF
many	NA	TRBV6-2/TRBV6-3	TRBJ1-2	TGTGCCAGCAGCCAAAGGTTTTCCGGGGGCGCTGGCTACACCTTC	CASSQRFSGGAGYTF
many	TRBD2	TRBV28	TRBJ2-1	TGTGCCAGCAGTTTAGGCGGGGGGGCACGTGAGCAGTTCTTC	CASSLGGGAREQFF
many	NA	TRBV25-1	TRBJ1-1	TGTGCCAGCAGTGAATCAAGGAACACTGAAGCTTTCTTT	CASSESRNTEAFF
many	TRBD2	TRBV20-1	TRBJ2-3	TGCAGTGCTAGGACCGGGACTAACACAGATACGCAGTATTTT	CSARTGTNTDTQYF
many	NA	TRBV7-2	TRBJ2-3	TGTGCCAGCAGCGCCTTTGCTAGCACAGATACGCAGTATTTT	CASSAFASTDTQYF
many	NA	TRBV7-7	TRBJ2-2	TGTGCTAGCAGCTTAGGGACGGGAACCGGGGAGCTGTTTTTT	CASSLGTGTGELFF
many	NA	TRBV7-2	TRBJ2-5	TGTGCCAGCAGCTCCAGCAGGGACGGAGAGACCCAGTACTTC	CASSSSRDGETQYF